The source of this TCR beta chain is a study of T cell changes during pregnancy in multiple sclerosis. Libraries were prepared by immunoSEQ multiplex PCR; TCRdb keeps only in-frame clonotypes and omits some of them. This table has about 120,000 clones, roughly 92% appearing once. The germline gives CDR1 SGHTA, CDR2 FQGNSA. J gave up 3 bases and V 0 bases, and 4 bases lay outside the gene matches. The CDR3 sequence is 17 residues long. This sample comprised peripheral blood, obtained before pregnancy. This sequence was found in a female donor with multiple sclerosis, enrolled in a pregnancy study. The chain links TRBV7-2 to TRBJ2-1; TRBD2 matches at 11 bases. CDR3 DNA: TGTGCCAGCAGCTTAGCGCCGACTAGCGGGGTCTACAATGAGCAGTTCTTC. The encoded protein is CASSLAPTSGVYNEQFF.